Listed below are T cell receptor beta chains from one sample, sequenced in a study of shared clonotypes between healthy human individuals. Some clones are missing from TCRdb's copy, which holds only in-frame ones; the method was immunoSEQ multiplex PCR. Here the sample spans 300,000 to 400,000 clones, less than 75% being singletons. Material: memory CD4+ T cells sorted from blood. Receptors originate from a man aged 30-40 years in good health. The CDR3 runs from the conserved cysteine through the conserved F or W. A D gene is named only where the DNA matches it firmly. Only part of the rows carry a size: once, few, many, or a class if the clone is expanded.

v_gene	abundance	d_gene	j_gene	CDR3nt	CDR3aa
TRBV4-3	NA	NA	TRBJ1-3	TGCGCCAGCAGCCAAGAGGCAGTACTCTCTGGAAACACCATATATTTT	CASSQEAVLSGNTIYF
TRBV18	NA	NA	TRBJ1-4	TGTGCCAGCGCATACAGGGCCGATAATGAAAAACTGTTTTTT	CASAYRADNEKLFF
TRBV19	NA	TRBD1	TRBJ2-2	TGTGCCAGTAGTCGGACAGGGCCCGGGGAGCTGTTTTTT	CASSRTGPGELFF
TRBV5-1	NA	NA	TRBJ2-3	TGCGCCAGCAGCTTGTCCCAGACCCTTGACACAGATACGCAGTATTTT	CASSLSQTLDTDTQYF
TRBV7-8	NA	TRBD2	TRBJ2-7	TGTGCCAGCAGCTTAGCGCGGGGGGCGCATGGCGAGCAGTACTTC	CASSLARGAHGEQYF
TRBV7-3	once	NA	TRBJ2-5	TGTGCCAGCAGCTTACGGAGGGGGGAGACCCAGTACTTC	CASSLRRGETQYF
TRBV14	NA	NA	TRBJ1-3	TGTGCCAGCAGCCAAGCAGGTGGAAACACCATATATTTT	CASSQAGGNTIYF
TRBV30	NA	TRBD2	TRBJ2-1	TGTGCCTGGAGTGTACCAGCGGGAGACAATGAGCAGTTCTTC	CAWSVPAGDNEQFF
TRBV6-5	NA	NA	TRBJ1-1	TGTGCCACCTTCCGGTGGCAGCCCACTGAAGCTTTCTTT	CATFRWQPTEAFF
TRBV6-1	few	TRBD1	TRBJ1-3	TGTGCCAGCACTTGGGACAGGGGCTACATATATTTT	CASTWDRGYIYF
TRBV2	few	TRBD1	TRBJ2-7	TGTGCCAGCAGAGGAGACAGGGCGCGCTACGAGCAGTACTTC	CASRGDRARYEQYF
TRBV2	NA	TRBD2	TRBJ2-1	TGTGCCAGCAGCACCGGGACTAGCCAATACAATGAGCAGTTCTTC	CASSTGTSQYNEQFF
TRBV18	once	TRBD1	TRBJ2-5	TGTGCCAGCTCTCAACAGGGGCCCCAAGAGACCCAGTACTTC	CASSQQGPQETQYF
TRBV9	NA	NA	TRBJ1-1	TGTGCCAGCAGCTCAGACAGGTCCAACACTGAAGCTTTCTTT	CASSSDRSNTEAFF
TRBV5-4	few	TRBD1	TRBJ1-2	TGTGCCAGCAGCAGCCGGGACAGGGGCTATGGCTACACCTTC	CASSSRDRGYGYTF